The 25 T cell receptor beta chains reported below all come from one sample, sequenced in a study of shared clonotypes between healthy human individuals. Method: immunoSEQ multiplex PCR; TCRdb's copy keeps in-frame clones and lacks some. The table lists roughly 1,500,000 clones, roughly 98% of them singletons, with roughly 0.4% in the top ten. The specimen was naive CD4+ T cells sorted from blood. Stated subset: CD45RA+ positively selected. The receptors come from a man under 40 in good health.

Remarks on this clone: Other DNA sequences in this specimen translate into the identical CDR3. The chain combines TRBV7-7 with TRBJ1-1; D gene ambiguous. V lost 1 base and J 1 base, leaving 4 bases between the germline ends. Looked up from germline, CDR1 is SSHAT and CDR2 is FNYEAQ (reference sequence). The CDR3 totals 13 residues. CDR3 nucleotides: TGTGCCAGCAGCTTAGGGAGGAACACTGAAGCTTTCTTT. Its protein is CASSLGRNTEAFF.

The genes are TRBV6-1 and TRBJ2-1; TRBD1 aligns across 7 bases. The V segment lost 6 bases and the J segment 3 bases; nucleotides outside the gene matches: 2. CDR3 length: 13 residues. Germline V gene sequence: CDR1 MNHNS, CDR2 SASEGT. The CDR3 here is CASRGQYYNEQFF. The CDR3 nucleotides are TGTGCCAGCAGGGGACAGTACTACAATGAGCAGTTCTTC.

The chain combines TRBV7-2 with TRBJ1-2, with TRBD1 matching 8 bases. This CDR3 contains 15 residues. After removal of 5 bases from V and 4 bases from J, the junction contained 9 bases not matched to a gene. Germline-derived CDR1 and CDR2 are SGHTA and FQGNSA. DNA for the CDR3: TGTGCCAGCAGCCGGGGACAGGTTCTCGGCTATGGCTACACCTTC. Its protein product is CASSRGQVLGYGYTF.

The chain combines TRBV10-2 with TRBJ2-2; D is unresolved. Germline CDR1 WSHSY, CDR2 SAAADI. Trimming took 8 bases from V and 5 from J, leaving 18 bases between them. The CDR3 spans 15 residues. The CDR3 is CASEGLPVGTGELFF. The DNA for the CDR3 is TGCGCCAGCGAAGGGTTGCCCGTCGGAACCGGGGAGCTGTTTTTT.

In the case of this clone: An end of the junction does not agree with germline; a read error may underlie this. The V call is TRBV6-4, the J call TRBJ2-3; D unresolved. CDR3 length: 15 amino acids. The germline V gene encodes CDR1 MRHNA and CDR2 SNTAGT. CDR3 in DNA: TGTGCCAGCAGTGACTCGCCCGTTAGCACGGATACGCAGTATTTT. It is translated as CASSDSPVSTDTQYF.

This sequence joins TRBV7-9 and TRBJ1-1; D call uncertain. CDR3 length equals 13 residues. Germline CDR1 is SEHNR and CDR2 is FQNEAQ (reference sequence). The ends were cut back, 2 bases at V and 5 bases at J, with 9 bases in the middle. The CDR3 here is CASSLSAGTEAFF. Here the CDR3 DNA reads TGTGCCAGCAGCTTATCTGCGGGAACTGAAGCTTTCTTT.

The V and J genes are TRBV9 and TRBJ2-3; D perhaps matches TRBD1 (5 bases). Germline V gene lookup returns CDR1 SGDLS and CDR2 YYNGEE. The CDR3 consists of 16 residues. Trimming stripped 0 bases from V and 1 base from J, with 12 bases between. This CDR3 is CASSVAAQGGTDTQYF. Written as DNA, the CDR3 is TGTGCCAGCAGCGTAGCTGCGCAAGGGGGCACAGATACGCAGTATTTT.

V usage is TRBV28 and J usage is TRBJ1-5, with TRBD1 as a possible D gene (6 bases). The CDR3 is 16 residues long. CDR1 is MDHEN and CDR2 is SYDVKM in the germline V gene. V was trimmed by 6 bases and J by 5 bases, leaving 20 bases between them. This CDR3 is CASSPSRGGGYQPQHF. In DNA form, the CDR3 reads TGTGCCAGCAGCCCATCGAGAGGGGGGGGGTATCAGCCCCAGCATTTT.

The gene calls are TRBV27 and TRBJ2-7; D may be TRBD2 (6 bases). There are 14 residues in the CDR3. Germline V lookup: CDR1 MNHEY, CDR2 SMNVEV (reference sequence). V was pared by 5 bases and J by 4 bases, with 15 bases between. CDR3 sequence: CASSELRAGYEQYF. DNA for the CDR3: TGTGCCAGCAGTGAGCTAAGGGCGGGATACGAGCAGTACTTC.

This chain joins TRBV28 and TRBJ1-2; 11 nucleotides line up with TRBD1. This CDR3 comprises 15 residues. Per the germline V gene, CDR1 is MDHEN and CDR2 is SYDVKM. With V trimmed by 1 base and J by 4 bases, 2 bases remained unmatched. For the CDR3, the DNA is TGTGCCAGCAGTTTATTGGGACAGGGGGGCTATGGCTACACCTTC. The encoded protein is CASSLLGQGGYGYTF.

This clone was found once. The rearrangement links TRBV27 to TRBJ1-2, with 7 positions matching TRBD1. This CDR3 is 14 amino acids long. V gave up 0 bases and J gave up 5 bases; unmatched junction bases: 3. Germline CDR1 and CDR2: MNHEY and SMNVEV (reference sequence). This chain's CDR3 is CASSLSWTGYGYTF. The CDR3 DNA follows: TGTGCCAGCAGTTTATCCTGGACAGGATATGGCTACACCTTC.

The chain has TRBV7-9 and TRBJ2-7; D possibly corresponds to TRBD1 (6 bases). Germline assignment: CDR1 SEHNR and CDR2 FQNEAQ (reference sequence). The CDR3 is 13 residues long. The V end was cut by 4 bases, the J end by 6 bases, with 13 bases between. The CDR3 DNA sequence: TGTGCCAGCAGCTGGCTTAGGGGGTCCGAGCAGTACTTC. This codes for CASSWLRGSEQYF.

V and J are TRBV9 and TRBJ1-3; the D is unclear. CDR3 length: 14 residues. Between the trimmed V and J ends, which lost 4 bases and 2 bases, there was a span of 10 bases. CDR1 is SGDLS and CDR2 is YYNGEE in the germline V gene. The chain's CDR3 is CASSPHIPGNTIYF. The CDR3 bases are TGTGCCAGCAGCCCACATATTCCTGGAAACACCATATATTTT. Supplemented by reference TRBV9 and TRBJ1-3, the full variable domain reads DSGVTQTPKHLITATGQRVTLRCSPRSGDLSVYWYQQSLDQGLQFLIQYYNGEERAKGNILERFSAQQFPDLHSELNLSSLELGDSALYFCASSPHIPGNTIYFGEGSWLTVV.

The chain joins TRBV25-1 to TRBJ2-1; a weak D match, TRBD2 (5 bases). The CDR3 is 16 residues long. CDR1 is MGHDK, CDR2 SYGVNS, per germline. V was clipped by 4 bases and J by 6 bases, with 19 bases between them. CDR3 sequence: CASSGQRLPTINEQFF. CDR3 DNA sequence: TGTGCCAGCAGTGGTCAGCGGCTCCCGACAATCAATGAGCAGTTCTTC.

The chain recombines TRBV10-3 with TRBJ2-1, with 12 bases aligning to TRBD2. CDR3 length equals 16 residues. The V segment lost 3 bases and the J segment 9 bases; nucleotides outside the gene matches: 9. Germline CDR1 and CDR2: ENHRY and SYGVKD. The CDR3 is CAISETLAGGSLEQFF. The CDR3 nucleotides are TGTGCCATCAGTGAAACACTAGCGGGAGGATCCCTTGAGCAGTTCTTC.

This chain links TRBV29-1 with TRBJ2-7, with 7 bases lining up with TRBD1. V lost 4 bases to trimming and J lost 2 bases; unmatched junction nucleotides: 5. The V gene's germline CDR1 is SQVTM and CDR2 ANQGSEA. This CDR3 is built from 13 residues. This chain's CDR3 is CSVAQDRTYEQYF. Here the CDR3 DNA reads TGCAGCGTTGCCCAGGACAGGACCTACGAGCAGTACTTC.

The gene calls are TRBV10-1 and TRBJ2-1; 11 bases line up with TRBD1. Germline-derived CDR1 and CDR2 are WNHNN and SYGVQD (reference sequence). CDR3 length: 15 residues. After removal of 4 bases from V and 4 bases from J, the junction contained 3 bases not matched to a gene. CDR3 in amino acids: CASSAGTGGYNEQFF. The DNA of the CDR3 is TGCGCCAGCAGTGCCGGGACAGGGGGATACAATGAGCAGTTCTTC.

The V gene is TRBV28, the J gene TRBJ2-5; D possibly corresponds to TRBD1 (6 bases). Germline CDR1 is MDHEN and CDR2 is SYDVKM. The CDR3 covers 15 residues. Trimming stripped 4 bases from V and 2 bases from J, with 14 bases between. DNA of the CDR3: TGTGCCAGCAGTTCTATCAGGGGAATTCAAGAGACCCAGTACTTC. This gives the protein CASSSIRGIQETQYF.

The chain employs TRBV28 and TRBJ1-2; possible D gene TRBD1, 6 bases. Trimming pared 6 bases from V and 4 bases from J, leaving 12 bases between. The germline V gene encodes CDR1 MDHEN and CDR2 SYDVKM. CDR3 length equals 13 residues. The CDR3 DNA reads as TGTGCCAGCAGACCAGGACAGTCCTATGGCTACACCTTC. Translated, it gives CASRPGQSYGYTF.

The chain joins TRBV7-2 to TRBJ1-2, with 7 positions matching TRBD1. Losses at the gene ends were 5 bases for V and 4 bases for J; bases not matched to a gene: 4. The CDR3 spans 13 residues. The germline V gene has CDR1 SGHTA and CDR2 FQGNSA. The CDR3 nucleotides are TGTGCCAGCAGCGAGACAGGGCCCTATGGCTACACCTTC. Translating it yields CASSETGPYGYTF.

This sequence joins TRBV5-4 and TRBJ2-1; D unclear. Germline values: CDR1 SGHNT, CDR2 YYREEE (reference sequence). The CDR3 covers 15 residues. V gave up 0 bases and J gave up 7 bases, with 14 bases separating them. The chain's CDR3 is CASSLASSGFNEQFF. The CDR3 nucleotides read TGTGCCAGCAGCTTGGCCTCATCCGGGTTTAATGAGCAGTTCTTC.

Worth noting for this clone: The sample carries other DNA sequences with the same CDR3. V usage is TRBV9 and J usage is TRBJ2-5; weak D call: TRBD1 (6 bases). Germline V CDR1 and CDR2: SGDLS, YYNGEE. CDR3 length: 14 amino acids. Trimming took off 1 base at V and 5 bases at J, with 12 bases between the two ends. Here the CDR3 reads CASSVSGAVETQYF. The CDR3, as DNA: TGTGCCAGCAGCGTATCAGGGGCGGTGGAGACCCAGTACTTC. Looking up the rest from reference TRBV9 and TRBJ2-5 gives the full variable domain: DSGVTQTPKHLITATGQRVTLRCSPRSGDLSVYWYQQSLDQGLQFLIQYYNGEERAKGNILERFSAQQFPDLHSELNLSSLELGDSALYFCASSVSGAVETQYFGPGTRLLVL.

This chain uses TRBV6-5 with TRBJ1-2; 8 positions agree with TRBD1. V dropped 5 bases and J dropped 6; count of bases not matched to a gene: 5. CDR1 is MNHEY, CDR2 SVGAGI, per germline. The CDR3 covers 13 residues. The CDR3: CASSMTGEDGYTF. In DNA, the CDR3 is TGTGCCAGCAGTATGACAGGGGAGGATGGCTACACCTTC.

V gene TRBV7-9 combines with J gene TRBJ2-1; D perhaps matches TRBD1 (6 bases). V gave up 1 base and J gave up 10 bases, with 11 bases separating them. Germline assignment: CDR1 SEHNR and CDR2 FQNEAQ (reference sequence). This CDR3 contains 13 residues. The CDR3 sequence: CASSLVRGKEQFF. The CDR3 coding sequence is TGTGCCAGCAGCTTAGTTAGGGGGAAGGAGCAGTTCTTC.

The genes are TRBV7-9 and TRBJ2-7; 7 bases match TRBD2. CDR1 and CDR2 (germline): SEHNR, FQNEAQ (reference sequence). Losses at the gene ends were 5 bases for V and 0 bases for J; bases not matched to a gene: 4. The CDR3 has 14 residues. As DNA, the CDR3 is TGTGCCAGCAGCCCGGCGGGGGTCTCCTACGAGCAGTACTTC. Translating gives CASSPAGVSYEQYF.